This entry lists 32 T cell receptor beta chains sequenced from one sample in a study of control samples from healthy donors and cancer patients. The data were produced by immunoSEQ multiplex PCR, yet TCRdb's version contains in-frame clones alone and is incomplete. Of approximately 170,000 clones listed, just under 95% are singletons. The sequencing sample was made of blood. These receptors came from a woman aged 55-70 years in good health.

The V gene is TRBV18, the J gene TRBJ1-1, with TRBD1 matching 8 bases. Germline trimming cut 3 bases from V and 3 bases from J; bases unmatched to any gene: 6. The CDR3 has 15 amino acids. Germline V gene sequence: CDR1 KGHSH, CDR2 LQKENI. CDR3 bases: TGTGCCAGCTCACCCAGGGGGCTTCGGGACACTGAAGCTTTCTTT. Residues: CASSPRGLRDTEAFF.

The genes are TRBV19 and TRBJ2-5; 7 bases align to TRBD1. V dropped 5 bases and J dropped 3; count of bases not matched to a gene: 9. The CDR3 covers 15 residues. Germline V gives CDR1 LNHDA, CDR2 SQIVND (reference sequence). The CDR3 spells CASSLEGAVEETQYF. The CDR3 DNA reads as TGTGCCAGTAGTCTCGAGGGGGCAGTAGAAGAGACCCAGTACTTC.

This rearrangement joins TRBV28 to TRBJ1-2; D ambiguous. From germline, CDR1 is MDHEN and CDR2 SYDVKM. V was cut by 1 base and J by 2 bases, with 5 bases left in between. The CDR3 covers 13 residues. CDR3 loop: CASSLSLNYGYTF. The DNA of the CDR3 is TGTGCCAGCAGTTTATCGCTCAACTATGGCTACACCTTC.

This chain links TRBV6-5 with TRBJ1-5; unclear D gene. The germline V gene has CDR1 MNHEY and CDR2 SVGAGI. The CDR3 consists of 12 residues. V was clipped by 8 bases and J by 4 bases, with 9 bases between them. The DNA of the CDR3 is TGTGCCAGCCGAGGGCTTAATCAGCCCCAGCATTTT. Translated, it gives CASRGLNQPQHF.

V and J are TRBV6-5 and TRBJ2-7; 12 positions match TRBD1. With V trimmed by 6 bases and J by 5 bases, 8 bases remained unmatched. In germline, CDR1 is MNHEY, CDR2 SVGAGI. The CDR3 runs to 15 residues. CDR3 DNA sequence: TGTGCCAGCAGAGCCCGGGGACAGGGGGCCCACGAGCAGTACTTC. Residues: CASRARGQGAHEQYF.

This sequence joins TRBV11-2 and TRBJ2-5; 7 nucleotides match TRBD1. The CDR3 runs to 16 residues. V trimming: 0 bases; J trimming: 1 base; junction bases outside the gene matches: 5. The germline gives CDR1 SGHAT, CDR2 FQNNGV. In DNA, the CDR3 is TGTGCCAGCAGCTTAGATCTGGGACAGCTCCAAGAGACCCAGTACTTC. Its translation: CASSLDLGQLQETQYF.

The V call is TRBV10-3, the J call TRBJ1-5; tentative D call: TRBD1 (6 bases). Trimming stripped 5 bases from V and 2 bases from J, with 7 bases between. This CDR3 has 13 amino acids. Germline V gene lookup returns CDR1 ENHRY and CDR2 SYGVKD. CDR3 sequence: CAISWTGNQPQHF. CDR3 in DNA: TGTGCCATCAGTTGGACAGGCAATCAGCCCCAGCATTTT.

This rearrangement joins TRBV16 to TRBJ1-2; TRBD1 agrees at 7 bases. Per germline, CDR1 KGHSY and CDR2 FQNENV. CDR3 length equals 15 residues. With 4 bases clipped from V and 4 bases from J, the junction kept 9 bases outside the gene matches. The DNA of the CDR3 is TGTGCCAGCAGCCCTCTCCAGGGGGTTCTCTATGGCTACACCTTC. Translation: CASSPLQGVLYGYTF.

The chain employs TRBV16 and TRBJ1-5, with TRBD1 as a possible D gene (5 bases). V shed 2 bases and J shed 3 bases, with 8 bases lying between them. CDR3 length equals 14 residues. Germline CDR1 is KGHSY and CDR2 is FQNENV. The CDR3 coding sequence is TGTGCCAGCAGCCAAGGGGGGTTCAATCAGCCCCAGCATTTT. Translation: CASSQGGFNQPQHF.

The chain has TRBV6-2 or TRBV6-3 and TRBJ2-3, with D unclear. CDR1 MNHEY and CDR2 SVGEGT come from the germline V gene. The CDR3 is 13 amino acids. With 6 bases removed from V and 4 bases from J, the gap between germline ends came to 11 bases. CDR3 bases: TGTGCCAGCAGCCCGGGCGGAGCAGATACGCAGTATTTT. This encodes CASSPGGADTQYF.

The chain is built from TRBV6-5 and TRBJ2-2, with 7 bases matching TRBD1. V lost 8 bases to trimming and J lost 6 bases; unmatched junction nucleotides: 12. The CDR3 sequence is 15 residues long. Per germline, CDR1 MNHEY and CDR2 SVGAGI. CDR3 amino acids: CASGLPRQGSGELFF. CDR3 bases: TGTGCCAGCGGACTTCCCCGACAGGGCTCCGGGGAGCTGTTTTTT.

The chain couples TRBV27 to TRBJ2-2; D ambiguous. Germline V gene data show CDR1 as MNHEY and CDR2 as SMNVEV (reference sequence). CDR3 size: 18 residues. The ends were cut back, 1 base at V and 0 bases at J, with 15 bases in the middle. The CDR3: CASSLYPEYTANTGELFF. CDR3 nucleotides: TGTGCCAGCAGTTTATACCCGGAATATACTGCGAACACCGGGGAGCTGTTTTTT.

The rearrangement uses TRBV7-2 and TRBJ2-5; the D is unclear. CDR1 and CDR2 (germline): SGHTA, FQGNSA. V dropped 0 bases and J dropped 3 bases, with 8 bases sitting between them. The CDR3 is 14 amino acids. The DNA of the CDR3 is TGTGCCAGCAGCTTAGCGTGGCAGAAAGAGACCCAGTACTTC. Translating gives CASSLAWQKETQYF. Variable domain in full (rest from reference TRBV7-2 and TRBJ2-5): GAGVSQSPSNKVTEKGKDVELRCDPISGHTALYWYRQSLGQGLEFLIYFQGNSAPDKSGLPSDRFSAERTGGSVSTLTIQRTQQEDSAVYLCASSLAWQKETQYFGPGTRLLVL.

The genes are TRBV14 and TRBJ2-5; maybe TRBD2 (5 bases). The CDR3 sequence is 15 residues long. Trimming pared 4 bases from V and 2 bases from J, leaving 14 bases between. The germline V gene has CDR1 SGHDN and CDR2 FVKESK. The CDR3 is CASSRLLGVQETQYF. DNA of the CDR3: TGTGCCAGCAGCCGCCTTTTGGGAGTTCAAGAGACCCAGTACTTC.

The chain links TRBV5-4 to TRBJ1-1; TRBD1 matches 7 bases. The ends lost 4 bases at V and 1 base at J; junction bases unmatched: 16. The CDR3 totals 18 residues. CDR1 and CDR2 (germline): SGHNT, YYREEE (reference sequence). In DNA form, the CDR3 reads TGTGCCAGCAGCCATAACAGGGTAGGGGGCAATCAGAACACTGAAGCTTTCTTT. It yields the protein CASSHNRVGGNQNTEAFF.

The V call is TRBV19, the J call TRBJ2-1; 11 nucleotides align to TRBD2. The CDR3 covers 19 residues. Germline V gene sequence: CDR1 LNHDA, CDR2 SQIVND (reference sequence). With V trimmed by 5 bases and J by 5 bases, 17 bases remained unmatched. The CDR3 DNA follows: TGTGCCAGTAGTCCCTCCCCCTCTTTTAGCGGGGGGGCGGACAATGAGCAGTTCTTC. Translating gives CASSPSPSFSGGADNEQFF.

The chain combines TRBV7-2 with TRBJ1-2; D not resolved. Germline CDR1 reads SGHTA; CDR2 reads FQGNSA. This CDR3 has 14 amino acids. Between the trimmed V and J ends, which lost 1 base and 5 bases, there was a span of 11 bases. This chain's CDR3 is CASSLVRGSYGYTF. The CDR3 coding sequence is TGTGCCAGCAGCTTAGTCCGTGGTTCGTATGGCTACACCTTC.

This rearrangement joins TRBV6-4 to TRBJ2-1, with 9 positions matching TRBD2. The V segment lost 0 bases and the J segment 5 bases; nucleotides outside the gene matches: 2. Germline-derived CDR1 and CDR2 are MRHNA and SNTAGT. This CDR3 spans 15 amino acids. In DNA, the CDR3 is TGTGCCAGCAGTGACTCGCGGGGGGGAAACAATGAGCAGTTCTTC. Amino acids: CASSDSRGGNNEQFF.

The chain employs TRBV27 and TRBJ1-2, with D maybe TRBD1 (6 bases). With 8 bases removed from V and 1 base from J, the gap between germline ends came to 17 bases. The germline CDR1 and CDR2 sequences are MNHEY and SMNVEV (reference sequence). The CDR3 is 15 amino acids. CDR3 sequence reads: CASGRDKDINYGYTF. The CDR3 DNA reads TGTGCCAGCGGTCGGGACAAAGATATTAACTATGGCTACACCTTC.

The rearrangement links TRBV5-1 to TRBJ2-3; the D gene is possibly TRBD1 (5 bases). This CDR3 spans 14 amino acids. Trimming took off 4 bases at V and 4 bases at J, with 13 bases between the two ends. Per germline, CDR1 SGHRS and CDR2 YFSETQ. The DNA of the CDR3 is TGCGCCAGCAGCCTAGGACAAGGATCAGATACGCAGTATTTT. Translated: CASSLGQGSDTQYF.

This clone was seen a handful of times. CDR3: CASSLSAGNEQFF. The CDR3 nucleotides are TGTGCCAGCAGCTTATCCGCGGGCAATGAGCAGTTCTTC. The rearrangement uses TRBV7-3 and TRBJ2-1; possible D gene TRBD2, 5 bases. Germline V gives CDR1 SGHTA, CDR2 FQGTGA. V lost 2 bases and J lost 6, with 8 bases in between. The CDR3 loop spans 13 amino acids.

The chain carries TRBV27 and TRBJ1-6, with D uncertain. This CDR3 is built from 15 residues. The germline V gene encodes CDR1 MNHEY and CDR2 SMNVEV (reference sequence). Deletions cut 2 bases from V and 0 bases from J, with 5 bases between. CDR3 sequence reads: CASSLRSSYNSPLHF. In DNA form, the CDR3 reads TGTGCCAGCAGTTTAAGGAGCTCCTATAATTCACCCCTCCACTTT.

V is TRBV7-2 and J is TRBJ2-1; 8 bases map to TRBD2. The V gene's germline CDR1 is SGHTA and CDR2 FQGNSA. Trimming cost V 6 bases and J 0 bases; bases outside gene matches: 4. The CDR3 runs to 15 residues. DNA for the CDR3: TGTGCCAGCAGTGCGGGGGGTAACTCCTACAATGAGCAGTTCTTC. Residues: CASSAGGNSYNEQFF.

The chain links TRBV6-2 or TRBV6-3 to TRBJ2-7; TRBD2 agrees at 10 bases. Losses at the gene ends were 2 bases for V and 2 bases for J; bases not matched to a gene: 6. From germline, CDR1 is MNHEY and CDR2 SVGEGT. The CDR3 consists of 16 residues. CDR3 DNA sequence: TGTGCCAGCAGTTACACCCTAGCGGGGGCTCCCTACGAGCAGTACTTC. It specifies CASSYTLAGAPYEQYF.

CDR3 region: CASSPGQGDNSPLHF. In DNA, the CDR3 is TGTGCCAGCTCTCCAGGACAGGGAGATAATTCACCCCTCCACTTT. J is TRBJ1-6 and V is TRBV18; 8 positions agree with TRBD1. Germline values: CDR1 KGHSH, CDR2 LQKENI. CDR3 length: 15 amino acids. V was clipped by 6 bases and J by 5 bases; unmatched bases: 6.

This clone appeared once. The J gene is TRBJ2-5, the V gene TRBV5-1, with a weak D call TRBD2 (6 bases). Trimming stripped 4 bases from V and 5 bases from J, with 18 bases between. This CDR3 comprises 15 residues. The germline V gene encodes CDR1 SGHRS and CDR2 YFSETQ. Written as DNA, the CDR3 is TGCGCCAGCAGCGACGCATGGGGGGATAGGGAGACCCAGTACTTC. It specifies CASSDAWGDRETQYF.

V and J are TRBV19 and TRBJ1-6; D unresolved. This CDR3 has 15 residues. CDR1 is LNHDA, CDR2 SQIVND, per germline (reference sequence). The V end lost 2 bases, the J end lost 0 bases, and 5 bases lay between the germline ends. In nucleotides, the CDR3 is TGTGCCAGTAGTATATCCAGCTCCTATAATTCACCCCTCCACTTT. Protein: CASSISSSYNSPLHF. Combining the CDR3 with reference TRBV19 and TRBJ1-6 gives the whole variable domain DGGITQSPKYLFRKEGQNVTLSCEQNLNHDAMYWYRQDPGQGLRLIYYSQIVNDFQKGDIAEGYSVSREKKESFPLTVTSAQKNPTAFYLCASSISSSYNSPLHFGNGTRLTVT.

The CDR3 loop is CASSEGYGYTF. CDR3 DNA sequence: TGTGCCAGCAGTGAAGGGTATGGCTACACCTTC. The rearrangement uses TRBV2 and TRBJ1-2; unclear D gene. Between the trimmed V and J ends, which lost 1 base and 5 bases, there was a span of 2 bases. The CDR3 runs to 11 residues. Germline V lookup: CDR1 SNHLY, CDR2 FYNNEI. The whole variable domain, remainder taken from reference TRBV2 and TRBJ1-2, is EPEVTQTPSHQVTQMGQEVILRCVPISNHLYFYWYRQILGQKVEFLVSFYNNEISEKSEIFDDQFSVERPDGSNFTLKIRSTKLEDSAMYFCASSEGYGYTFGSGTRLTVV.

The chain recombines TRBV19 with TRBJ2-3, with D tentatively TRBD1 or TRBD2 (5 bases each). CDR3 length: 14 amino acids. V lost 6 bases, J lost 3 bases, and 13 bases lay in between. The germline V gene has CDR1 LNHDA and CDR2 SQIVND (reference sequence). CDR3 region: CASRNIGETDTQYF. CDR3 nucleotides: TGTGCCAGTAGGAATATAGGGGAGACAGATACGCAGTATTTT.

The genes are TRBV30 and TRBJ1-5, with unresolved D. CDR1 and CDR2 (germline): GTSNPN, SVGIG (reference sequence). Trimming left V 1 base short and J 1 base short, with 8 bases between. The CDR3 is 14 residues long. CDR3: CAWSALDSNQPQHF. CDR3 DNA sequence: TGTGCCTGGAGTGCCCTGGACAGCAATCAGCCCCAGCATTTT.

The J gene is TRBJ1-6, the V gene TRBV29-1, with 7 nucleotides matching TRBD1. Germline V gene sequence: CDR1 SQVTM, CDR2 ANQGSEA. The CDR3 covers 14 residues. V lost 4 bases and J lost 7; bases outside the gene matches: 7. The CDR3 DNA reads as TGCAGCGTTGCTTCAGGGGGTCGAAATTCACCCCTCCACTTT. Its translation: CSVASGGRNSPLHF.

This chain uses TRBV5-6 with TRBJ1-3; 7 nucleotides line up with TRBD1. Germline loops: CDR1 SGHDT, CDR2 YYEEEE. The V segment lost 4 bases and the J segment 4 bases; nucleotides outside the gene matches: 5. This CDR3 is 14 amino acids long. CDR3 region: CASSLRGPGNTIYF. Written as DNA, the CDR3 is TGTGCCAGCAGCCTAAGGGGGCCCGGAAACACCATATATTTT.